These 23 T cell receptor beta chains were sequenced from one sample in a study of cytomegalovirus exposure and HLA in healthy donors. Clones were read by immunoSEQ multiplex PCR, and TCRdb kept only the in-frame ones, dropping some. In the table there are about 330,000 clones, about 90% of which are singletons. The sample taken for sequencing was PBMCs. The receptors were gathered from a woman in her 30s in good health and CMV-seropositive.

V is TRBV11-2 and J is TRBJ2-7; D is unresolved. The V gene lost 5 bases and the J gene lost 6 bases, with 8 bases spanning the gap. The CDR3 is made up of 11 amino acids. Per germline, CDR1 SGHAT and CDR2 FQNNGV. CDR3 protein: CASSAESEQYF. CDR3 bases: TGTGCCAGCAGCGCGGAGTCCGAGCAGTACTTC.

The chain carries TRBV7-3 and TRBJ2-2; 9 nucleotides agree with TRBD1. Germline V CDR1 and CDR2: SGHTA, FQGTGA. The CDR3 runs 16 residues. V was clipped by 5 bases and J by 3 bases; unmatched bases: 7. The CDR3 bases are TGTGCCAGCAGCCATGGGGGACAGGGATACACCGGGGAGCTGTTTTTT. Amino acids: CASSHGGQGYTGELFF.

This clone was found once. The CDR3: CASSDRLAGAYNEQFF. The CDR3, as DNA: TGTGCCAGCAGTGATAGACTAGCGGGAGCCTACAATGAGCAGTTCTTC. The V and J genes are TRBV6-1 and TRBJ2-1; TRBD2 matches 12 bases. Germline V gene sequence: CDR1 MNHNS, CDR2 SASEGT. Losses at the gene ends were 3 bases for V and 2 bases for J; bases not matched to a gene: 2. The CDR3 extends over 16 amino acids.

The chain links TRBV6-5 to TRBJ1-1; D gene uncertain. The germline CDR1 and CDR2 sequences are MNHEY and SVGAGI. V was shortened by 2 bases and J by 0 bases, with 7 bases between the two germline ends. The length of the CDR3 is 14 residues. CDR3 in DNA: TGTGCCAGCAGTTACGAGGGAATGAACACTGAAGCTTTCTTT. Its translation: CASSYEGMNTEAFF.

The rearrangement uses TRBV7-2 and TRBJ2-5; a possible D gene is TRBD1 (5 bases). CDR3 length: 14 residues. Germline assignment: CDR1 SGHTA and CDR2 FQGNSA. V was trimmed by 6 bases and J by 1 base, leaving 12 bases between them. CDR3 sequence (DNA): TGTGCCAGCAGTCCCCGACAGACCCAAGAGACCCAGTACTTC. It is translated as CASSPRQTQETQYF.

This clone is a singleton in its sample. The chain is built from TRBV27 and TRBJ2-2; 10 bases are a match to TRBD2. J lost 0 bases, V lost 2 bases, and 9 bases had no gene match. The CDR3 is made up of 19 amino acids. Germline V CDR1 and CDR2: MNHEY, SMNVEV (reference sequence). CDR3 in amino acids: CASSLRASGRAANTGELFF. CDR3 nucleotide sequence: TGTGCCAGCAGTTTAAGGGCTAGCGGGAGAGCGGCGAACACCGGGGAGCTGTTTTTT.

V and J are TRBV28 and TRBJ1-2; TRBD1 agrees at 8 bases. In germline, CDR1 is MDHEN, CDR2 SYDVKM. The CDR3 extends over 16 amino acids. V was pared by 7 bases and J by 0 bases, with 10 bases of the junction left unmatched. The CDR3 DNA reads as TGTGCCAGCATAGAACGGACAGGGCAGACTAACTATGGCTACACCTTC. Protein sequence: CASIERTGQTNYGYTF.

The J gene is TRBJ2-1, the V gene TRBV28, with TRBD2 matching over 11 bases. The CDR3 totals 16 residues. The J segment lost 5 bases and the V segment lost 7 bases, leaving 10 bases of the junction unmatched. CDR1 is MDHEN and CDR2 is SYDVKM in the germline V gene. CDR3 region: CASTPWLAGGNNEQFF. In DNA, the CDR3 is TGTGCCAGCACCCCGTGGCTAGCGGGGGGAAACAATGAGCAGTTCTTC.

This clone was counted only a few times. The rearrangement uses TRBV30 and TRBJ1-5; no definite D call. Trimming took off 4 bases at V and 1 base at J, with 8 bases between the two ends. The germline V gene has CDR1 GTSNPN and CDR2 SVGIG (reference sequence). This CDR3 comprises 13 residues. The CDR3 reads CAWTEGSNQPQHF. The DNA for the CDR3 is TGTGCCTGGACCGAGGGAAGCAATCAGCCCCAGCATTTT.

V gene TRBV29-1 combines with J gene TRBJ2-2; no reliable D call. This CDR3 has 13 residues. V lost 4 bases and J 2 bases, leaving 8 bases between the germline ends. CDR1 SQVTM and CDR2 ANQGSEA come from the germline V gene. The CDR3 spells CSVGWQNTGELFF. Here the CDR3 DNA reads TGCAGCGTTGGATGGCAAAACACCGGGGAGCTGTTTTTT.

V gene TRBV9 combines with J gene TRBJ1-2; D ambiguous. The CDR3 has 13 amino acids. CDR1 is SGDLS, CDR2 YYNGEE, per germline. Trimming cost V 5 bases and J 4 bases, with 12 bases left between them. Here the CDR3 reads CASRETGTYGYTF. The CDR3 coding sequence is TGTGCCAGCAGGGAAACGGGTACCTATGGCTACACCTTC.

As DNA, the CDR3 is TGTGCCAGCAGCTTAGGGACTAGCGGGGTCTATGAGCAGTTCTTC. The encoded protein is CASSLGTSGVYEQFF. The chain is built from TRBV7-2 and TRBJ2-1; TRBD2 aligns across 12 bases. In germline, CDR1 is SGHTA, CDR2 FQGNSA. This CDR3 comprises 15 residues. V lost 1 base, J lost 8 bases, and 3 bases stayed unmatched.

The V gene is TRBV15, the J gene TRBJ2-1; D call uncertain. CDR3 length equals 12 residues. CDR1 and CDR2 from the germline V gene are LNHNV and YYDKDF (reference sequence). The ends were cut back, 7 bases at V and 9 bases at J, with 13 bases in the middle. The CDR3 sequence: CATTQVFGEQFF. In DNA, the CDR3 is TGTGCCACCACGCAGGTCTTCGGTGAGCAGTTCTTC.

CDR3 coding DNA: TGTGCCAGCAGCCAAAGCCCACCCGGGGACGACCACTACGAGCAGTACTTC. Amino acids: CASSQSPPGDDHYEQYF. The J gene is TRBJ2-7, the V gene TRBV14; D is possibly TRBD1 or TRBD2 (5 bases each). The V gene lost 2 bases and the J gene lost 3 bases, with 20 bases spanning the gap. CDR3 length: 17 amino acids. Per germline, CDR1 SGHDN and CDR2 FVKESK. Using reference TRBV14 and TRBJ2-7 for the parts outside the CDR3, the full variable domain is EAGVTQFPSHSVIEKGQTVTLRCDPISGHDNLYWYRRVMGKEIKFLLHFVKESKQDESGMPNNRFLAERTGGTYSTLKVQPAELEDSGVYFCASSQSPPGDDHYEQYFGPGTRLTVT.

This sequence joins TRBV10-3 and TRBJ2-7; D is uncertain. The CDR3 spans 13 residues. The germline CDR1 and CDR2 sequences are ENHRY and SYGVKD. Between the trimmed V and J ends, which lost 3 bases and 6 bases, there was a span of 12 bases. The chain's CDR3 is CAISDISFPEQYF. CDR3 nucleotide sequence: TGTGCCATCAGTGACATAAGCTTCCCCGAGCAGTACTTC.

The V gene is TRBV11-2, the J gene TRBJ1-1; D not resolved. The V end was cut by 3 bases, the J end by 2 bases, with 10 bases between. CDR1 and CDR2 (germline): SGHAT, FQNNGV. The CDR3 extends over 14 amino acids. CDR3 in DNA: TGTGCCAGCAGCTTGGGAGGGATAAACACTGAAGCTTTCTTT. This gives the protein CASSLGGINTEAFF. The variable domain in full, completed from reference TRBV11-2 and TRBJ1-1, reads EAGVAQSPRYKIIEKRQSVAFWCNPISGHATLYWYQQILGQGPKLLIQFQNNGVVDDSQLPKDRFSAERLKGVDSTLKIQPAKLEDSAVYLCASSLGGINTEAFFGQGTRLTVV.

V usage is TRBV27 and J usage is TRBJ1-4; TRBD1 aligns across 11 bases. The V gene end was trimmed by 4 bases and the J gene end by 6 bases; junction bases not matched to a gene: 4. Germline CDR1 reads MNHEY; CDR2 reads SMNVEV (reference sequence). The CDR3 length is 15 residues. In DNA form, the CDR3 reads TGTGCCAGCAGTTCAGGACAGGGGGCTGATGAAAAACTGTTTTTT. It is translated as CASSSGQGADEKLFF.

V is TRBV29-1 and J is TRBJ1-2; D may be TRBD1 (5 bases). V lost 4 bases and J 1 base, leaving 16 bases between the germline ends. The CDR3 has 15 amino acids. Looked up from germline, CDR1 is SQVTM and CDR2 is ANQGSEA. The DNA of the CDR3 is TGCAGCGTTGGAGCTAACGGACACTTTAACTATGGCTACACCTTC. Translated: CSVGANGHFNYGYTF.

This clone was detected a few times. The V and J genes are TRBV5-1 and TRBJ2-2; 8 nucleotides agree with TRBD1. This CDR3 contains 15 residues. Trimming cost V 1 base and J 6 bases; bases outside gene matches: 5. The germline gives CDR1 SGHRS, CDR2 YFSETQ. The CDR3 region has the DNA TGCGCCAGCAGCTTGCTGACAGGGGATTCCGGGGAGCTGTTTTTT. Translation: CASSLLTGDSGELFF.

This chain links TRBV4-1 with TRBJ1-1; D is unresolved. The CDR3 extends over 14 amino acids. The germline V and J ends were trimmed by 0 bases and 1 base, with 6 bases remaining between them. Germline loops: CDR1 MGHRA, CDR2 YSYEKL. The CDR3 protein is CASSQEVGNTEAFF. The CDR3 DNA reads TGCGCCAGCAGCCAAGAAGTGGGGAACACTGAAGCTTTCTTT.

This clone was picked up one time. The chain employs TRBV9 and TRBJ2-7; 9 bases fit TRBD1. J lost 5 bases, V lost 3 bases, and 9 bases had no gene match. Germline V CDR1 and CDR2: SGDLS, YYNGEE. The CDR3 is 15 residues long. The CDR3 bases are TGTGCCAGCAGCGCCGGCGGGACAGGGCTCGACGAGCAGTACTTC. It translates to CASSAGGTGLDEQYF.

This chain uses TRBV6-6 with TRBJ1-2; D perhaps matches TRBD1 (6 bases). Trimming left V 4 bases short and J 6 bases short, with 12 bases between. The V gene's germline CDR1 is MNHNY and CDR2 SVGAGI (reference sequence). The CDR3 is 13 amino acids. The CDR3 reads CASSLQGMNGYTF. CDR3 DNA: TGTGCCAGCAGTTTACAGGGTATGAATGGCTACACCTTC.

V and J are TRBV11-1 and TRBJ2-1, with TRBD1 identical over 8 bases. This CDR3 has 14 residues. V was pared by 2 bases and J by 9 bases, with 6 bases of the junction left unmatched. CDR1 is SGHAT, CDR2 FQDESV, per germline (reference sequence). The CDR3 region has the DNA TGTGCCAGCAGCTTACGGCAGGGGGCAGGTGAGCAGTTCTTC. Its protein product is CASSLRQGAGEQFF.